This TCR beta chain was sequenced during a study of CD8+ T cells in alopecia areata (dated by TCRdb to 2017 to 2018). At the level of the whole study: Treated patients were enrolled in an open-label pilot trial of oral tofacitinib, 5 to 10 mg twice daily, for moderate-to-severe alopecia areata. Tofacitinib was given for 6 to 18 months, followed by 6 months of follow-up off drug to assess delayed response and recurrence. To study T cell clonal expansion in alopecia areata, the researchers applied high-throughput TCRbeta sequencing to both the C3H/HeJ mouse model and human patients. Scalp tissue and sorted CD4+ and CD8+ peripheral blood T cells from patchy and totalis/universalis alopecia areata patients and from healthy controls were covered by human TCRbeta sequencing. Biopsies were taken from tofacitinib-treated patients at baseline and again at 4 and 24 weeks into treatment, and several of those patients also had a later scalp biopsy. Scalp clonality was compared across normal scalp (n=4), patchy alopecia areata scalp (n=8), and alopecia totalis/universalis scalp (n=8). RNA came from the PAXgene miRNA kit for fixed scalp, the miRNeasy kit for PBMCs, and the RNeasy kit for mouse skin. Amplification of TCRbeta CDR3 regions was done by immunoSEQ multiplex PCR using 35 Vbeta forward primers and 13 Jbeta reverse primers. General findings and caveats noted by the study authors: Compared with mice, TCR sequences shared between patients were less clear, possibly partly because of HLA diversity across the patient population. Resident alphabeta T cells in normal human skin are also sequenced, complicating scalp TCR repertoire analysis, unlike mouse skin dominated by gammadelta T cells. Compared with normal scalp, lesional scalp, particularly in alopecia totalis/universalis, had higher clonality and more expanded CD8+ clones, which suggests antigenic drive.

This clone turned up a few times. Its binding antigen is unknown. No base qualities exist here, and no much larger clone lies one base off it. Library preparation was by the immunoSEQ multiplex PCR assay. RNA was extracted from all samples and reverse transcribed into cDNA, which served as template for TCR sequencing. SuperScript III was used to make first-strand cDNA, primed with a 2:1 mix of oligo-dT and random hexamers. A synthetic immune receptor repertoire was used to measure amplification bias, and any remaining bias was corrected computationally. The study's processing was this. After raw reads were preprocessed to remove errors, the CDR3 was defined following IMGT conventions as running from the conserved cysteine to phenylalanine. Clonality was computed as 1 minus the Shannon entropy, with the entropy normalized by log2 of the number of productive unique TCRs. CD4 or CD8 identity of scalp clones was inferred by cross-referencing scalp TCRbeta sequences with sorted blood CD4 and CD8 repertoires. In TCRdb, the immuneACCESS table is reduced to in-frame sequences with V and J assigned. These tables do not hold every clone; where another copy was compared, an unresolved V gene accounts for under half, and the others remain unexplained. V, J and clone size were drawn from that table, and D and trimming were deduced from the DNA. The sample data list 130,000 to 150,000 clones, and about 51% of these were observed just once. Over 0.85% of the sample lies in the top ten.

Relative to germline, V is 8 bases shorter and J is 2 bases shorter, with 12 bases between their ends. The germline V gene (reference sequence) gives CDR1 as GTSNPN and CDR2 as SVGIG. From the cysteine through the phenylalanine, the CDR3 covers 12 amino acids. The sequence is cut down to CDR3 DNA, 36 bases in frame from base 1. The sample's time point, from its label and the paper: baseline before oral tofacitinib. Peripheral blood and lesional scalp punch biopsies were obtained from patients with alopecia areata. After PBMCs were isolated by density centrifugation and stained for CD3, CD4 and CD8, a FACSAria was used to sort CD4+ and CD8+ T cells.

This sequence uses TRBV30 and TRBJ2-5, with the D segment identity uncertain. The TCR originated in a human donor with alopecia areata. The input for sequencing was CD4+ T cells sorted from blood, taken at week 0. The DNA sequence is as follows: TGTGCCGGGGAAGGGTTACAAGAGACCCAGTACTTC. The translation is CAGEGLQETQYF.